The TCR beta chain under discussion was sequenced for a study of shared clonotypes between healthy human individuals. Study background: The study enrolled two women and a few men aged 18 to 49.

There are 14 residues in the CDR3. V dropped 9 bases and J dropped 2 bases, with 15 bases sitting between them. Germline values: CDR1 SNHLY, CDR2 FYNNEI. A split of CD4+ cells into CD45RA+ naive and CD45RA-negative memory subsets was performed. Produced via immunoSEQ multiplex PCR; TCRdb's table is partial and in-frame only. The table shows approximately 2.5 million clones, with over 85% occurring only once. The receptor was derived from a man between 18 and 29 years old in good health. Material: naive CD4+ T cells sorted from blood. Subset reported: CD45RA+ positively selected. The genes are TRBV2 and TRBJ2-3, with D perhaps matching TRBD1 (6 bases). CDR3 residues: CASREQGLTDTQYF. The CDR3 DNA reads as TGTGCCAGTCGAGAGCAGGGGCTCACAGATACGCAGTATTTT.